This record looks at one T cell receptor (beta chain) sequence and its context. As yet, its antigen is unknown. In the PCR, 60 Vbeta and 13 Jbeta primers were used. The method was immunoSEQ multiplex PCR; TCRdb's version includes in-frame clones alone and lacks a portion of them. The sample gives roughly 120,000 clones, around 80% of which show up once; about 2% is in the top ten. The data were obtained in a study of cytomegalovirus exposure and HLA in healthy donors. Findings and limits, study-wide: Common viral pathogens seemed to be connected with several of the most significant clusters, according to a later analysis. Rates of TCR association differed by HLA locus in a later analysis, with DRB1 highest and HLA-C lowest.

The CDR3 contains 14 residues. Germline trimming cut 9 bases from V and 0 bases from J; bases unmatched to any gene: 8. Germline values: CDR1 LNHDA, CDR2 SQIVND (reference sequence). This receptor was obtained from a man between 18 and 35 years old in good health and CMV-seronegative. The chain joins TRBV19 to TRBJ2-7; TRBD1 agrees at 7 bases. What was sequenced was PBMCs. CDR3 sequence reads: CASKDRELSYEQYF. CDR3 DNA: TGTGCCAGCAAAGACAGGGAACTCTCCTACGAGCAGTACTTC.